Listed below are T cell receptor beta chains from one sample, sequenced in a study of cytomegalovirus exposure and HLA in healthy donors. Profiled with immunoSEQ multiplex PCR; TCRdb holds only in-frame clones, not every one. This sample has under 70,000 clones, with around 63% found just once. Sequencing used PBMCs. Receptor source: a woman under 40 in good health and CMV-seronegative. Both conserved end residues are part of each CDR3. The D gene is left open where the match is weak. For some rows the clone size is stated as once, few or many, or as a class when expanded; others skip it.

cdr3_aa: CASSVAPVWRGDTDTQYF
cdr3_nt: TGTGCCAGCAGCGTAGCCCCCGTCTGGCGGGGGGACACAGATACGCAGTATTTT
j_call: TRBJ2-3
d_call: TRBD2
clone_size: -
v_call: TRBV9

cdr3_aa: CASNGGTLPDTQYF
cdr3_nt: TGTGCCAGCAATGGGGGGACCCTCCCAGATACGCAGTATTTT
j_call: TRBJ2-3
d_call: -
clone_size: -
v_call: TRBV27

cdr3_aa: CASSLGTVQETQYF
cdr3_nt: TGTGCCAGTAGTCTCGGGACAGTTCAAGAGACCCAGTACTTC
j_call: TRBJ2-5
d_call: TRBD1
clone_size: -
v_call: TRBV19

cdr3_aa: CASSIQGNKYNEQFF
cdr3_nt: TGCGCCAGCAGCATTCAGGGGAACAAATACAATGAGCAGTTCTTC
j_call: TRBJ2-1
d_call: -
clone_size: -
v_call: TRBV5-1

cdr3_aa: CASSGTGSLNYEQYF
cdr3_nt: TGCGCCAGCAGTGGGACAGGGTCTCTTAACTACGAGCAGTACTTC
j_call: TRBJ2-7
d_call: TRBD1
clone_size: -
v_call: TRBV5-1

cdr3_aa: CASSLAVRGGNSPLHF
cdr3_nt: TGTGCCAGCAGCTTAGCGGTGAGAGGGGGTAATTCACCCCTCCACTTT
j_call: TRBJ1-6
d_call: -
clone_size: -
v_call: TRBV7-6

cdr3_aa: CASSPLLAATEQYF
cdr3_nt: TGTGCCAGCTCACCGCTCCTAGCGGCGACCGAGCAGTACTTC
j_call: TRBJ2-7
d_call: TRBD2
clone_size: -
v_call: TRBV18

cdr3_aa: CAIIRQPQHF
cdr3_nt: TGTGCCATCATCCGGCAGCCCCAGCATTTT
j_call: TRBJ1-5
d_call: -
clone_size: few
v_call: TRBV10-3

cdr3_aa: CASSIAPGSNYGYTF
cdr3_nt: TGTGCCAGTAGTATAGCTCCAGGATCAAACTATGGCTACACCTTC
j_call: TRBJ1-2
d_call: -
clone_size: -
v_call: TRBV19

cdr3_aa: CASSLLGLAGNEQFF
cdr3_nt: TGCGCCAGCAGCCTTCTGGGACTAGCTGGGAATGAGCAGTTCTTC
j_call: TRBJ2-1
d_call: TRBD2
clone_size: -
v_call: TRBV4-1

cdr3_aa: CASSIGVTQYF
cdr3_nt: TGTGCCAGCAGCATCGGGGTGACCCAGTACTTC
j_call: TRBJ2-5
d_call: -
clone_size: -
v_call: TRBV7-2

cdr3_aa: CASSQDPGTGSGNTIYF
cdr3_nt: TGTGCCAGCAGCCAAGATCCGGGTACCGGCTCTGGAAACACCATATATTTT
j_call: TRBJ1-3
d_call: -
clone_size: -
v_call: TRBV4-2

cdr3_aa: CASGVPYEQYF
cdr3_nt: TGTGCCAGCGGTGTCCCGTACGAGCAGTACTTC
j_call: TRBJ2-7
d_call: -
clone_size: -
v_call: TRBV6-1

cdr3_aa: CASSEGRVGADTQYF
cdr3_nt: TGTGCCAGCAGTGAAGGAAGGGTAGGGGCAGATACGCAGTATTTT
j_call: TRBJ2-3
d_call: -
clone_size: -
v_call: TRBV6-1

cdr3_aa: CASSPRAGTNTGELFF
cdr3_nt: TGTGCCAGCAGCCCGAGGGCAGGAACGAACACCGGGGAGCTGTTTTTT
j_call: TRBJ2-2
d_call: -
clone_size: -
v_call: TRBV7-2

cdr3_aa: CAISPPAGFEQFF
cdr3_nt: TGTGCCATCAGCCCCCCGGCCGGGTTTGAGCAGTTCTTC
j_call: TRBJ2-1
d_call: -
clone_size: -
v_call: TRBV10-3

cdr3_aa: CASTAADTQYF
cdr3_nt: TGTGCCAGCACCGCGGCGGATACGCAGTATTTT
j_call: TRBJ2-3
d_call: -
clone_size: -
v_call: TRBV11-2

cdr3_aa: CASSDGNIGNTIYF
cdr3_nt: TGTGCCAGTAGTGACGGGAACATTGGAAACACCATATATTTT
j_call: TRBJ1-3
d_call: -
clone_size: -
v_call: TRBV19

cdr3_aa: CASTTDGTGEVNEQFF
cdr3_nt: TGTGCCAGTACCACGGACGGGACAGGGGAGGTCAATGAGCAGTTCTTC
j_call: TRBJ2-1
d_call: TRBD1
clone_size: few
v_call: TRBV19

cdr3_aa: CASSELGQLYGYTF
cdr3_nt: TGTGCCAGCAGTGAATTAGGACAGCTCTATGGCTACACCTTC
j_call: TRBJ1-2
d_call: -
clone_size: -
v_call: TRBV2

cdr3_aa: CASSAGGGTGELFF
cdr3_nt: TGTGCCAGTAGCGCCGGGGGAGGGACCGGGGAGCTGTTTTTT
j_call: TRBJ2-2
d_call: TRBD2
clone_size: -
v_call: TRBV19

cdr3_aa: CASSLDGTGEVEKLFF
cdr3_nt: TGTGCCAGCAGCTTGGACGGGACAGGGGAAGTTGAAAAACTGTTTTTT
j_call: TRBJ1-4
d_call: TRBD1
clone_size: few
v_call: TRBV5-6

cdr3_aa: CASTTGDPGTIYF
cdr3_nt: TGTGCCAGCACAACTGGAGATCCGGGCACCATATATTTT
j_call: TRBJ1-3
d_call: -
clone_size: -
v_call: TRBV28

cdr3_aa: CASSLNLARRDTQYF
cdr3_nt: TGTGCCAGCAGCTTAAATCTAGCCAGGAGAGATACGCAGTATTTT
j_call: TRBJ2-3
d_call: -
clone_size: -
v_call: TRBV7-3

cdr3_aa: CASSFVTSGQETQYF
cdr3_nt: TGTGCCAGCAGCTTCGTGACTAGCGGGCAAGAGACCCAGTACTTC
j_call: TRBJ2-5
d_call: TRBD2
clone_size: -
v_call: TRBV7-2

cdr3_aa: CASSLSGSSTDTQYF
cdr3_nt: TGTGCCAGCAGTCTTAGCGGTTCTAGCACAGATACGCAGTATTTT
j_call: TRBJ2-3
d_call: -
clone_size: -
v_call: TRBV6-5

cdr3_aa: CASSLAKKGGEKLFF
cdr3_nt: TGTGCCAGCAGCTTGGCCAAAAAGGGGGGGGAAAAACTGTTTTTT
j_call: TRBJ1-4
d_call: -
clone_size: -
v_call: TRBV5-6

cdr3_aa: CASSSTPRGSPLHF
cdr3_nt: TGTGCCAGCAGTTCGACACCCAGGGGTTCACCCCTCCACTTT
j_call: TRBJ1-6
d_call: -
clone_size: -
v_call: TRBV5-6

cdr3_aa: CASSSQATGNTIYF
cdr3_nt: TGTGCCAGCAGCTCACAGGCTACTGGAAACACCATATATTTT
j_call: TRBJ1-3
d_call: -
clone_size: -
v_call: TRBV13

cdr3_aa: CASSLQGYEQYF
cdr3_nt: TGTGCCAGCAGTTTACAGGGGTACGAGCAGTACTTC
j_call: TRBJ2-7
d_call: -
clone_size: few
v_call: TRBV28

cdr3_aa: CATKAAGLPNYGYTF
cdr3_nt: TGTGCCACCAAAGCGGCGGGGCTCCCTAACTATGGCTACACCTTC
j_call: TRBJ1-2
d_call: -
clone_size: -
v_call: TRBV6-1

cdr3_aa: CASSDRQNSPLHF
cdr3_nt: TGTGCCAGCAGCGACAGACAAAATTCACCCCTCCACTTT
j_call: TRBJ1-6
d_call: -
clone_size: -
v_call: TRBV7-9

cdr3_aa: CASRRGGSYNSPLHF
cdr3_nt: TGCGCCAGCAGGCGGGGGGGCTCCTATAATTCACCCCTCCACTTT
j_call: TRBJ1-6
d_call: -
clone_size: -
v_call: TRBV4-1

cdr3_aa: CASSIGTDEQYF
cdr3_nt: TGTGCCAGCAGCATCGGGACAGACGAGCAGTACTTC
j_call: TRBJ2-7
d_call: TRBD1
clone_size: -
v_call: TRBV11-3

cdr3_aa: CASSPRQGGTGELFF
cdr3_nt: TGTGCCAGCAGCCCTCGACAGGGGGGCACCGGGGAGCTGTTTTTT
j_call: TRBJ2-2
d_call: TRBD1
clone_size: -
v_call: TRBV5-6

cdr3_aa: CASIKGQGRNGYTF
cdr3_nt: TGCGCCAGCATTAAAGGACAGGGGAGAAATGGCTACACCTTC
j_call: TRBJ1-2
d_call: TRBD1
clone_size: -
v_call: TRBV10-1

cdr3_aa: CASSPRRGGARGYTF
cdr3_nt: TGCGCCAGCAGCCCTAGAAGGGGGGGCGCGAGGGGCTACACCTTC
j_call: TRBJ1-2
d_call: -
clone_size: -
v_call: TRBV4-1

cdr3_aa: CASSFGTNQPQHF
cdr3_nt: TGTGCCAGCAGTTTCGGGACAAATCAGCCCCAGCATTTT
j_call: TRBJ1-5
d_call: -
clone_size: -
v_call: TRBV28

cdr3_aa: CASSFGTGRRSPLHF
cdr3_nt: TGTGCCAGCAGTTTCGGGACAGGGCGTCGTTCACCCCTCCACTTT
j_call: TRBJ1-6
d_call: TRBD1
clone_size: -
v_call: TRBV6-5

cdr3_aa: CASSFAPGEAFF
cdr3_nt: TGTGCCAGCAGTTTCGCTCCCGGTGAAGCTTTCTTT
j_call: TRBJ1-1
d_call: -
clone_size: few
v_call: TRBV6-5

cdr3_aa: CASSIVLGAKEQYF
cdr3_nt: TGTGCCAGCAGCATTGTACTGGGGGCGAAGGAGCAGTACTTC
j_call: TRBJ2-7
d_call: -
clone_size: -
v_call: TRBV5-4

cdr3_aa: CASSSQPRGGEQYF
cdr3_nt: TGTGCCAGCAGCTCCCAACCCCGGGGGGGCGAGCAGTACTTC
j_call: TRBJ2-7
d_call: TRBD2
clone_size: few
v_call: TRBV11-2

cdr3_aa: CASSLVQDGSYEQYF
cdr3_nt: TGCGCCAGCAGCTTGGTACAGGATGGGTCCTACGAGCAGTACTTC
j_call: TRBJ2-7
d_call: -
clone_size: few
v_call: TRBV5-1

cdr3_aa: CASSPGLAGANTGELFF
cdr3_nt: TGTGCCAGCAGCCCGGGACTAGCGGGGGCCAACACCGGGGAGCTGTTTTTT
j_call: TRBJ2-2
d_call: TRBD2
clone_size: -
v_call: TRBV7-2

cdr3_aa: CASSVDPSGYYEQYF
cdr3_nt: TGTGCCAGCAGCGTAGATCCTAGCGGGTACTACGAGCAGTACTTC
j_call: TRBJ2-7
d_call: TRBD2
clone_size: -
v_call: TRBV9

cdr3_aa: CASRRSPTAADTQYF
cdr3_nt: TGTGCCAGCAGACGGAGTCCAACCGCGGCAGATACGCAGTATTTT
j_call: TRBJ2-3
d_call: -
clone_size: -
v_call: TRBV7-3

cdr3_aa: CASSMGRRGTDTQYF
cdr3_nt: TGTGCCAGTAGTATGGGGAGGCGGGGGACAGATACGCAGTATTTT
j_call: TRBJ2-3
d_call: TRBD2
clone_size: -
v_call: TRBV19

cdr3_aa: CASSGRTGAADTQYF
cdr3_nt: TGTGCCAGCAGTGGGAGGACAGGGGCGGCAGATACGCAGTATTTT
j_call: TRBJ2-3
d_call: TRBD1
clone_size: -
v_call: TRBV2

cdr3_aa: CASSQSGGAPWNEQFF
cdr3_nt: TGTGCCAGCAGCCAGTCTGGGGGGGCCCCCTGGAATGAGCAGTTCTTC
j_call: TRBJ2-1
d_call: -
clone_size: -
v_call: TRBV11-2

cdr3_aa: CASSFITGPEGEKLFF
cdr3_nt: TGTGCCAGCAGCTTCATCACGGGACCGGAGGGTGAAAAACTGTTTTTT
j_call: TRBJ1-4
d_call: -
clone_size: -
v_call: TRBV7-9

cdr3_aa: CASSVSGVNTEAFF
cdr3_nt: TGTGCCAGCAGCGTATCCGGGGTGAACACTGAAGCTTTCTTT
j_call: TRBJ1-1
d_call: -
clone_size: -
v_call: TRBV9

cdr3_aa: CASTQTGMSYYGYTF
cdr3_nt: TGTGCCAGCACCCAAACAGGGATGTCGTACTATGGCTACACCTTC
j_call: TRBJ1-2
d_call: -
clone_size: -
v_call: TRBV6-1

cdr3_aa: CASCPGQASTDTQYF
cdr3_nt: TGTGCCAGCTGTCCGGGACAGGCTAGCACAGATACGCAGTATTTT
j_call: TRBJ2-3
d_call: TRBD1
clone_size: -
v_call: TRBV2

cdr3_aa: CASSPAGPDTQYF
cdr3_nt: TGTGCCAGCAGCCCAGCTGGGCCAGATACGCAGTATTTT
j_call: TRBJ2-3
d_call: -
clone_size: -
v_call: TRBV7-3

cdr3_aa: CASSSKTGLGANVLTF
cdr3_nt: TGTGCCAGCAGCAGCAAAACAGGGCTCGGGGCCAACGTCCTGACTTTC
j_call: TRBJ2-6
d_call: -
clone_size: -
v_call: TRBV28

cdr3_aa: CASSHDPGLRNSPLHF
cdr3_nt: TGTGCCAGCAGCCATGATCCGGGACTCAGGAATTCACCCCTCCACTTT
j_call: TRBJ1-6
d_call: -
clone_size: -
v_call: TRBV14

cdr3_aa: CAWDTGTRINEQFF
cdr3_nt: TGTGCCTGGGACACCGGGACTAGGATAAATGAGCAGTTCTTC
j_call: TRBJ2-1
d_call: TRBD2
clone_size: -
v_call: TRBV30

cdr3_aa: CASSQVGAPNYGYTF
cdr3_nt: TGTGCCAGCAGCCAAGTTGGAGCCCCTAACTATGGCTACACCTTC
j_call: TRBJ1-2
d_call: -
clone_size: -
v_call: TRBV14

cdr3_aa: CASSLEGNLGGYTF
cdr3_nt: TGCGCCAGCAGCTTGGAGGGGAACTTAGGAGGCTACACCTTC
j_call: TRBJ1-2
d_call: -
clone_size: -
v_call: TRBV5-1